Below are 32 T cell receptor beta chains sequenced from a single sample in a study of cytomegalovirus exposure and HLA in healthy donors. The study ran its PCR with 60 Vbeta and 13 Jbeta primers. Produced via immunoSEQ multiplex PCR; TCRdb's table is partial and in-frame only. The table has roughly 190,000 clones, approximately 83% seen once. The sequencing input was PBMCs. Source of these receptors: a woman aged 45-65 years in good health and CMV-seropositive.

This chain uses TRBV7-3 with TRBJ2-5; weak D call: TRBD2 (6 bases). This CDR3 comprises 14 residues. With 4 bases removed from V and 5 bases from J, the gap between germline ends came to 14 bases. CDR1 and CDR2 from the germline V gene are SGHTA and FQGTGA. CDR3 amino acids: CASSSTGGEETQYF. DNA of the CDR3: TGTGCCAGCAGCTCAACCGGAGGGGAGGAGACCCAGTACTTC.

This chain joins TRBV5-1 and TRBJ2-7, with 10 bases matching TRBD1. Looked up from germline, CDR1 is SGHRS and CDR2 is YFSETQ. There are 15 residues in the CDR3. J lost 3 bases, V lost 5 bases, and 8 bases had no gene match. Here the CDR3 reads CASRIPGQGFYEQYF. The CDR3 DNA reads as TGCGCCAGCAGGATACCGGGACAGGGGTTCTACGAGCAGTACTTC.

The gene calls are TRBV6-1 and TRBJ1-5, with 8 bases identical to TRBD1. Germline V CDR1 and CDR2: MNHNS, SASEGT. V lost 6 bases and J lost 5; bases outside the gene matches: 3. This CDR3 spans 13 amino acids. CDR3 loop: CASSGTGYQPQHF. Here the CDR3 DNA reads TGTGCCAGCAGCGGGACAGGATATCAGCCCCAGCATTTT.

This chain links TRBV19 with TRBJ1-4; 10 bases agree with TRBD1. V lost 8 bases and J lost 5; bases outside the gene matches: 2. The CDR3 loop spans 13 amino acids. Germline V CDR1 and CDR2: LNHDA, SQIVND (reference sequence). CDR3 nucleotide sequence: TGTGCCAGTTCGGGACAGGGGAATGAAAAACTGTTTTTT. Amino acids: CASSGQGNEKLFF.

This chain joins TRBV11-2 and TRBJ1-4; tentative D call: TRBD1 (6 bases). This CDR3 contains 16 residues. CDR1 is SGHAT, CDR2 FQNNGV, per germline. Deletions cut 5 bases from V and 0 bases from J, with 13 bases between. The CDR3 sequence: CASSPGDGATNEKLFF. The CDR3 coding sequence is TGTGCCAGCAGCCCAGGGGACGGTGCAACTAATGAAAAACTGTTTTTT.

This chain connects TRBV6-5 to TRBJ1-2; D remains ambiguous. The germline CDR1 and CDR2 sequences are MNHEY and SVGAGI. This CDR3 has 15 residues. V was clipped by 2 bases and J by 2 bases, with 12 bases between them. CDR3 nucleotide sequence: TGTGCCAGCAGTTACGAGGGCAGACGAAACTATGGCTACACCTTC. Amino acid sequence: CASSYEGRRNYGYTF.

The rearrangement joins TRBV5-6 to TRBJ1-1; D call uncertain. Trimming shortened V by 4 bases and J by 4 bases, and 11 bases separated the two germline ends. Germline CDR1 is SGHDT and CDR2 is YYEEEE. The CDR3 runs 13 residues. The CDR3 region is CASSVTGSTEAFF. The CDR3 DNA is TGTGCCAGCAGCGTGACTGGGAGCACTGAAGCTTTCTTT.

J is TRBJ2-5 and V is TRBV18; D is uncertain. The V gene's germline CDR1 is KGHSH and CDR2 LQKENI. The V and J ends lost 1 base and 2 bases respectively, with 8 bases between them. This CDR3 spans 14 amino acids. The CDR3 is CASSPLPEQETQYF. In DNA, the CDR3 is TGTGCCAGCTCACCACTACCAGAACAAGAGACCCAGTACTTC.

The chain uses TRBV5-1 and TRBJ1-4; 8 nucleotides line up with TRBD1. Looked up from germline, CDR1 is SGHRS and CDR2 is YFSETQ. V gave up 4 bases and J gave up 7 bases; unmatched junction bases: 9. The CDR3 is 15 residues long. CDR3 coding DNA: TGCGCCAGCAGCCCCGCCCGGACAGGGAGTGAAAAACTGTTTTTT. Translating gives CASSPARTGSEKLFF.

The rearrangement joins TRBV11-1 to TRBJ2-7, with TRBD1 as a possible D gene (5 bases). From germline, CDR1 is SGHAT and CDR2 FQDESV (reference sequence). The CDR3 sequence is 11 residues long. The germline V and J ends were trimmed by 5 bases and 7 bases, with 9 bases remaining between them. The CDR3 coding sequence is TGTGCCAGCAGCCCTAGGGGAGAGCAGTACTTC. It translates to CASSPRGEQYF.

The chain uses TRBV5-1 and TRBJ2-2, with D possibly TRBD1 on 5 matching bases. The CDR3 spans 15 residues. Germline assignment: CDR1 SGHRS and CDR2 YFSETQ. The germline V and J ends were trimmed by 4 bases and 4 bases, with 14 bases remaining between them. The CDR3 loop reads CASSTGPRGTGELFF. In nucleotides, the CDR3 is TGCGCCAGCAGCACAGGTCCTCGCGGCACCGGGGAGCTGTTTTTT.

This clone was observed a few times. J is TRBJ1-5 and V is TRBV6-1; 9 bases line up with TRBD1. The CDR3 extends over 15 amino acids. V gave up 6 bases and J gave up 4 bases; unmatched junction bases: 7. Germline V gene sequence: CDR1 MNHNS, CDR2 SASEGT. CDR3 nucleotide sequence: TGTGCCAGCAGGGGGGGACAGGGTGTAAATCAGCCCCAGCATTTT. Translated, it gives CASRGGQGVNQPQHF.

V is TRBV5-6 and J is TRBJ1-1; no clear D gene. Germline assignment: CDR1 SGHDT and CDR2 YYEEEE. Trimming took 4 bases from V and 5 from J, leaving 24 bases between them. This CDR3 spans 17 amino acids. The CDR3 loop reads CASSRETPDGGGTEAFF. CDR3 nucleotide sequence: TGTGCCAGCAGCCGGGAAACTCCGGACGGAGGCGGGACTGAAGCTTTCTTT.

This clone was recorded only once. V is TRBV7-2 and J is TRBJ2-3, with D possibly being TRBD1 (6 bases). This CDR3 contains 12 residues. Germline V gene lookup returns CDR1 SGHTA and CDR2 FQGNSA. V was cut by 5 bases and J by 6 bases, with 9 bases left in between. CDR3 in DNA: TGTGCCAGCAGCGCCCAGGGGGATACGCAGTATTTT. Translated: CASSAQGDTQYF. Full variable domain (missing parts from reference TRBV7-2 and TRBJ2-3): GAGVSQSPSNKVTEKGKDVELRCDPISGHTALYWYRQSLGQGLEFLIYFQGNSAPDKSGLPSDRFSAERTGGSVSTLTIQRTQQEDSAVYLCASSAQGDTQYFGPGTRLTVL.

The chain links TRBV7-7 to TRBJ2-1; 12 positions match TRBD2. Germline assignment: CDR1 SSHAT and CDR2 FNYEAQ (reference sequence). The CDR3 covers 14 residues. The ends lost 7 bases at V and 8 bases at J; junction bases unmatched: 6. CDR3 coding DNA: TGTGCCAGCACCCGACTAGCGGGGGAGGATGAGCAGTTCTTC. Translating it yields CASTRLAGEDEQFF.

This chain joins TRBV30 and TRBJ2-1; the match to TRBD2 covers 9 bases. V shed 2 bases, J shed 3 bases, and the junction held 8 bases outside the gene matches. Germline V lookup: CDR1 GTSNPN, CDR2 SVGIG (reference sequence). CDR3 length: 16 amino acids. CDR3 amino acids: CAWSYRRGGIYNEQFF. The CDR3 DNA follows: TGTGCCTGGAGTTATCGGCGGGGGGGGATCTACAATGAGCAGTTCTTC.

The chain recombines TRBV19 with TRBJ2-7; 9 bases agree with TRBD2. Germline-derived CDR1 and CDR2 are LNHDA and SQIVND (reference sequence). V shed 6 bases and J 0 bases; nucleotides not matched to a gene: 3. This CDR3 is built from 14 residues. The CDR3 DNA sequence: TGTGCCAGTAGCCTAGCGGGGCACTCCTACGAGCAGTACTTC. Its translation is CASSLAGHSYEQYF. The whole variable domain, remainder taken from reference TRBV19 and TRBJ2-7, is DGGITQSPKYLFRKEGQNVTLSCEQNLNHDAMYWYRQDPGQGLRLIYYSQIVNDFQKGDIAEGYSVSREKKESFPLTVTSAQKNPTAFYLCASSLAGHSYEQYFGPGTRLTVT.

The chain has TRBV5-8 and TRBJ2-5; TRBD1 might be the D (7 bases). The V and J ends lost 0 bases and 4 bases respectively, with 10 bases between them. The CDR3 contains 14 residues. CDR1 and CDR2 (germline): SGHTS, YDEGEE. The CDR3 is CASSLGQGGETQYF. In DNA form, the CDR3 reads TGTGCCAGCAGCTTGGGGCAGGGGGGAGAGACCCAGTACTTC.

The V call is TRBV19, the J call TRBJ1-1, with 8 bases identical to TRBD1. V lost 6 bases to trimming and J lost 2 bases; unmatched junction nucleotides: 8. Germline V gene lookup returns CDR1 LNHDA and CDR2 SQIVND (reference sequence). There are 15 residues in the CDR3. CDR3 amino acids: CASSSDRVKNTEAFF. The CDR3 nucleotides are TGTGCCAGTAGCTCGGACAGGGTTAAAAACACTGAAGCTTTCTTT.

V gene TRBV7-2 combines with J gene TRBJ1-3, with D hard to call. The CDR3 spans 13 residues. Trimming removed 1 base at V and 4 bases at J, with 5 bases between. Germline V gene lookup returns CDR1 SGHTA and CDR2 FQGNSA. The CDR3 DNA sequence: TGTGCCAGCAGCTTAGGCAGAGGAAACACCATATATTTT. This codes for CASSLGRGNTIYF.

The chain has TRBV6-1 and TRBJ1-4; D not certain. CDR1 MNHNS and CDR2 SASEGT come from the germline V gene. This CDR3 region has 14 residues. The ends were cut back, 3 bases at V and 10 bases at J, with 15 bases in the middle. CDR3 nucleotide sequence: TGTGCCAGCAGTGAGAGACCCCTTGGCGGAAAACTGTTTTTT. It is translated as CASSERPLGGKLFF.

CDR3 residues: CASSLGGGRVGTEAFF. The CDR3 region has the DNA TGCGCCAGCAGCTTGGGCGGGGGGCGCGTGGGCACTGAAGCTTTCTTT. The J gene is TRBJ1-1, the V gene TRBV5-1; TRBD1 is a possible D gene (6 bases). The V gene's germline CDR1 is SGHRS and CDR2 YFSETQ. The ends were cut back, 0 bases at V and 4 bases at J, with 16 bases in the middle. This CDR3 contains 16 residues.

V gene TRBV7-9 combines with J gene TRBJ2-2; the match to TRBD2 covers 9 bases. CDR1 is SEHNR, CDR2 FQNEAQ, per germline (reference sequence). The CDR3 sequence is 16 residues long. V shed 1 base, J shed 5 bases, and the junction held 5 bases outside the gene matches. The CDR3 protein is CASSLVLAGPTGELFF. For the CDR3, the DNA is TGTGCCAGCAGCTTAGTTCTAGCGGGACCGACCGGGGAGCTGTTTTTT.

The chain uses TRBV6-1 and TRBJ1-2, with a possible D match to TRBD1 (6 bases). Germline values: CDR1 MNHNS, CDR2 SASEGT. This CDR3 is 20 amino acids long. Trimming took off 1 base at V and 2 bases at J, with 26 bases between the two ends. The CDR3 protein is CASSEVTLGVLGAENYGYTF. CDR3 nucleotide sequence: TGTGCCAGCAGTGAAGTGACACTCGGGGTGCTGGGGGCAGAAAACTATGGCTACACCTTC.

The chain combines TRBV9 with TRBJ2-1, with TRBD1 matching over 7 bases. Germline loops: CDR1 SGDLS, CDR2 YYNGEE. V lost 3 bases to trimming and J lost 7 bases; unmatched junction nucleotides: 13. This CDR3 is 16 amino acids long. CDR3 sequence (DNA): TGTGCCAGCAGCGCCGAGGGGGCCCAGCTGGGGAATGAGCAGTTCTTC. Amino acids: CASSAEGAQLGNEQFF.

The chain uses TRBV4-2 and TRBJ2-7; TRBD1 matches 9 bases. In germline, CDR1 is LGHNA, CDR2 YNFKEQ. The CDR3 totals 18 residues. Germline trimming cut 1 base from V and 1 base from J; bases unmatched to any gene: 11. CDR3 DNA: TGTGCCAGCAGCCAAGCGGCCGGGACAGGGTTTAGGTCCTACGAGCAGTACTTC. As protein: CASSQAAGTGFRSYEQYF.

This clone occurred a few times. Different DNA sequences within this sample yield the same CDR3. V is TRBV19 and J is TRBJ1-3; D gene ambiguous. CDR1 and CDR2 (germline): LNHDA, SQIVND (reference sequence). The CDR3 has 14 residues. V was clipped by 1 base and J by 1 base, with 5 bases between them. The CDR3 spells CASSIVSSGNTIYF. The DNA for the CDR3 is TGTGCCAGTAGTATAGTGAGTTCTGGAAACACCATATATTTT.

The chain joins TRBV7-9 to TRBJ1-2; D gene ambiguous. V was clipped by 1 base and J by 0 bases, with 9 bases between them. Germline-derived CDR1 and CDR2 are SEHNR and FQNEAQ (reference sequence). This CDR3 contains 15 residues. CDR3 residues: CASSLVAPANYGYTF. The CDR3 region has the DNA TGTGCCAGCAGCTTAGTGGCCCCTGCTAACTATGGCTACACCTTC.

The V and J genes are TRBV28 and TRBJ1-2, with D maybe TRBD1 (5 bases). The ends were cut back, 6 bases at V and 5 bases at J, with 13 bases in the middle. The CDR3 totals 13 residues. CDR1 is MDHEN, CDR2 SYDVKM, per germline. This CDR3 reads CASRQGIRYGYTF. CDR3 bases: TGTGCCAGCAGGCAGGGAATTAGGTATGGCTACACCTTC.

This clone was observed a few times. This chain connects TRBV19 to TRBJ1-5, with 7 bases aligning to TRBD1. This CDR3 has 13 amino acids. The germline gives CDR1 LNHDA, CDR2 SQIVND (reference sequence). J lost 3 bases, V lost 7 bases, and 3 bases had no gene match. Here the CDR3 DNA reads TGTGCCAGTACAGACAGGGACAATCAGCCCCAGCATTTT. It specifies CASTDRDNQPQHF.

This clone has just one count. In DNA, the CDR3 is TGTGCCAGCAGTGTGCTAGCGGGGGATTACAATGAGCAGTTCTTC. Translation: CASSVLAGDYNEQFF. J is TRBJ2-1 and V is TRBV6-1, with 10 bases that match TRBD2. Germline CDR1 and CDR2: MNHNS and SASEGT. The V and J ends lost 4 bases and 4 bases, in that order; junction bases with no gene match: 4. The CDR3 runs to 15 residues.

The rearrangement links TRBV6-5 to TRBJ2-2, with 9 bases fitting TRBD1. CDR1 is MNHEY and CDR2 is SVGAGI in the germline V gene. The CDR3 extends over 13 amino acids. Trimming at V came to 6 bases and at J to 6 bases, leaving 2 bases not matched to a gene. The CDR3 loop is CASSRDRAGELFF. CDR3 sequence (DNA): TGTGCCAGCAGCCGGGACAGGGCCGGGGAGCTGTTTTTT.